This is a list of T cell receptor beta chains from one sample in a study of cytomegalovirus exposure and HLA in healthy donors. Using immunoSEQ multiplex PCR, the repertoire was profiled, and TCRdb retains in-frame clones only, with some absent. The sample lists roughly 160,000 clones, about 71% occurring once. The sequenced sample was PBMCs. The source is a woman in her 30s in good health and CMV-seronegative. The CDR3 runs from the conserved cysteine through the conserved F or W. A D gene is named only where the DNA matches it firmly. Rows give clone size only sometimes, using once, few, many, or a class for an expanded clone.

len: 14
j_gene: TRBJ1-5
v_gene: TRBV28
abundance: .
d_gene: .
CDR3nt: TGTGCCAGCAATACCAGGGGTCGAAATCAGCCCCAGCATTTT
CDR3aa: CASNTRGRNQPQHF

len: 15
j_gene: TRBJ2-1
v_gene: TRBV28
abundance: .
d_gene: TRBD2
CDR3nt: TGTGCCAGCAGCCTGGGACTAGCGGGTTGGAATGAGCAGTTCTTC
CDR3aa: CASSLGLAGWNEQFF

len: 15
j_gene: TRBJ2-1
v_gene: TRBV15
abundance: once
d_gene: .
CDR3nt: TGTGCCACCAGGGTAGCGCTCGACTCCTACAATGAGCAGTTCTTC
CDR3aa: CATRVALDSYNEQFF

len: 14
j_gene: TRBJ2-7
v_gene: TRBV11-2
abundance: .
d_gene: .
CDR3nt: TGTGCCAGCAGCTTAGTTGCGGGTATCTACGAGCAGTACTTC
CDR3aa: CASSLVAGIYEQYF

len: 13
j_gene: TRBJ2-7
v_gene: TRBV6-5
abundance: .
d_gene: TRBD1
CDR3nt: TGTGCCAGCACCTCATGGGACAGCTACGAGCAGTACTTC
CDR3aa: CASTSWDSYEQYF

len: 15
j_gene: TRBJ2-7
v_gene: TRBV7-2
abundance: few
d_gene: TRBD1
CDR3nt: TGTGCCAGCAGCCCTCAAGGACAGGGTGGTTACGAGCAGTACTTC
CDR3aa: CASSPQGQGGYEQYF

len: 13
j_gene: TRBJ2-1
v_gene: TRBV19
abundance: .
d_gene: .
CDR3nt: TGTGCCAGTAGTACTACAGGTTACAATGAGCAGTTCTTC
CDR3aa: CASSTTGYNEQFF

len: 14
j_gene: TRBJ2-1
v_gene: TRBV7-9
abundance: .
d_gene: TRBD2
CDR3nt: TGTGCCAGCGACACGGGACTAGCGTCGCTAGAGCAGTTCTTC
CDR3aa: CASDTGLASLEQFF

len: 15
j_gene: TRBJ2-5
v_gene: TRBV4-1
abundance: .
d_gene: TRBD1
CDR3nt: TGCGCCAGCAGCCAACCCGGACAGGGTGGGGAGACCCAGTACTTC
CDR3aa: CASSQPGQGGETQYF

len: 14
j_gene: TRBJ1-4
v_gene: TRBV25-1
abundance: few
d_gene: .
CDR3nt: TGTGCCAGCAGGCACACAGGGTCTAATGAAAAACTGTTTTTT
CDR3aa: CASRHTGSNEKLFF

len: 12
j_gene: TRBJ2-7
v_gene: TRBV11-1
abundance: .
d_gene: TRBD1
CDR3nt: TGTGCCAGCAGCCTACAGGGGTATCAGCAGTACTTC
CDR3aa: CASSLQGYQQYF

len: 11
j_gene: TRBJ2-7
v_gene: TRBV19
abundance: .
d_gene: TRBD2
CDR3nt: TGTGCCAGCCGTAGCGGGAGAGAGCAGTACTTC
CDR3aa: CASRSGREQYF

len: 15
j_gene: TRBJ2-1
v_gene: TRBV9
abundance: few
d_gene: TRBD2
CDR3nt: TGTGCCAGCAGCGTAGGACTAGCGGGGGACAATGAGCAGTTCTTC
CDR3aa: CASSVGLAGDNEQFF

len: 14
j_gene: TRBJ2-5
v_gene: TRBV5-4
abundance: few
d_gene: TRBD1
CDR3nt: TGTGCCAGCAGCCATCCGACAGGGCAAGAGACCCAGTACTTC
CDR3aa: CASSHPTGQETQYF

len: 13
j_gene: TRBJ1-4
v_gene: TRBV29-1
abundance: few
d_gene: .
CDR3nt: TGCAGCGGAAGGGGCCAGGGGCCTGAAAAACTGTTTTTT
CDR3aa: CSGRGQGPEKLFF

len: 14
j_gene: TRBJ2-7
v_gene: TRBV5-4
abundance: once
d_gene: .
CDR3nt: TGTGCCAGCAGCTTGGGCGGCGGTGGCAACGAGCAGTACTTC
CDR3aa: CASSLGGGGNEQYF

len: 15
j_gene: TRBJ2-1
v_gene: TRBV7-2
abundance: .
d_gene: TRBD2
CDR3nt: TGTGCCAGCAGCCTCAGCGGGGGGGAATACAATGAGCAGTTCTTC
CDR3aa: CASSLSGGEYNEQFF

len: 16
j_gene: TRBJ2-1
v_gene: TRBV13
abundance: .
d_gene: .
CDR3nt: TGTGCCAGCAGCTTGGAGGCCCAGCGCTCCTACAATGAGCAGTTCTTC
CDR3aa: CASSLEAQRSYNEQFF

len: 18
j_gene: TRBJ1-1
v_gene: TRBV4-1
abundance: .
d_gene: TRBD1
CDR3nt: TGCGCCAGCAGCCAAGATCCCTCAGGACAGGGAACGAACACTGAAGCTTTCTTT
CDR3aa: CASSQDPSGQGTNTEAFF

len: 16
j_gene: TRBJ2-5
v_gene: TRBV7-3
abundance: once
d_gene: TRBD2
CDR3nt: TGTGCCAGCAGCTTAACGGCTAGCGGGGGCGGGGAGACCCAGTACTTC
CDR3aa: CASSLTASGGGETQYF

len: 16
j_gene: TRBJ2-4
v_gene: TRBV4-2
abundance: .
d_gene: TRBD2
CDR3nt: TGTGCCAGCAGCCAACTAGCGGGGGTAGCCAAAAACATTCAGTACTTC
CDR3aa: CASSQLAGVAKNIQYF

len: 15
j_gene: TRBJ1-1
v_gene: TRBV15
abundance: .
d_gene: .
CDR3nt: TGTGCCACCAGCAGAGAGGGACACACGAACACTGAAGCTTTCTTT
CDR3aa: CATSREGHTNTEAFF

len: 14
j_gene: TRBJ1-4
v_gene: TRBV6-1
abundance: .
d_gene: .
CDR3nt: TGTGCCAGCAGTGTCCTACCTCAGGGTGAAAAACTGTTTTTT
CDR3aa: CASSVLPQGEKLFF

len: 16
j_gene: TRBJ2-1
v_gene: TRBV27
abundance: .
d_gene: .
CDR3nt: TGTGCCAGCAGTTTATTTTCCAGGGATAGATACAATGAGCAGTTCTTC
CDR3aa: CASSLFSRDRYNEQFF

len: 15
j_gene: TRBJ2-7
v_gene: TRBV5-4
abundance: once
d_gene: TRBD2
CDR3nt: TGTGCCAGCAGCTTGGCCTTAGCGGGAGCGGTCGAGCAGTACTTC
CDR3aa: CASSLALAGAVEQYF

len: 11
j_gene: TRBJ1-2
v_gene: TRBV19
abundance: .
d_gene: .
CDR3nt: TGTGCCAGTAGACAGTCATATGGCTACACCTTC
CDR3aa: CASRQSYGYTF

len: 15
j_gene: TRBJ2-7
v_gene: TRBV7-2
abundance: .
d_gene: TRBD2
CDR3nt: TGTGCCAGCAGCTTAGCGGGAGCGGGAGTAGGCGAGCAGTACTTC
CDR3aa: CASSLAGAGVGEQYF

len: 16
j_gene: TRBJ2-3
v_gene: TRBV6-1
abundance: .
d_gene: TRBD1
CDR3nt: TGTGCCAGCAGTGCCCCGGGACAGGCTCACACAGATACGCAGTATTTT
CDR3aa: CASSAPGQAHTDTQYF

len: 12
j_gene: TRBJ1-1
v_gene: TRBV4-2
abundance: .
d_gene: .
CDR3nt: TGTGCCAGCAGCCAAGGGGACACCCTTTTGTCTTTT
CDR3aa: CASSQGDTLLSF

len: 18
j_gene: TRBJ1-1
v_gene: TRBV4-3
abundance: .
d_gene: TRBD1
CDR3nt: TGCGCCAGCAGCCAAGATAGTAAGGGGGCGGAGATGAACACTGAAGCTTTCTTT
CDR3aa: CASSQDSKGAEMNTEAFF

len: 15
j_gene: TRBJ1-5
v_gene: TRBV7-2
abundance: .
d_gene: TRBD1
CDR3nt: TGTGCCAGCAGCTCCGGGACAGGGAGCAATCAGCCCCAGCATTTT
CDR3aa: CASSSGTGSNQPQHF

len: 16
j_gene: TRBJ2-1
v_gene: TRBV7-9
abundance: .
d_gene: .
CDR3nt: TGTGCCAGCAGCGTACTAGGGGGTATTTCCTACAATGAGCAGTTCTTC
CDR3aa: CASSVLGGISYNEQFF

len: 13
j_gene: TRBJ1-6
v_gene: TRBV28
abundance: .
d_gene: .
CDR3nt: TGTGCCAGCAGTCTTCGGCGGAATTCACCCCTCCACTTT
CDR3aa: CASSLRRNSPLHF

len: 14
j_gene: TRBJ2-5
v_gene: TRBV5-5
abundance: .
d_gene: .
CDR3nt: TGTGCCAGCAGCTCGACTACGACTCAAGAGACCCAGTACTTC
CDR3aa: CASSSTTTQETQYF

len: 14
j_gene: TRBJ2-2
v_gene: TRBV6-6
abundance: .
d_gene: .
CDR3nt: TGTGCCAGCAGCCCCGGGCGGGACACCGGGGAGCTGTTTTTT
CDR3aa: CASSPGRDTGELFF

len: 16
j_gene: TRBJ1-3
v_gene: TRBV5-1
abundance: .
d_gene: .
CDR3nt: TGCGCCAGCAGCATACAACAGGGCCTCTCTGGAAACACCATATATTTT
CDR3aa: CASSIQQGLSGNTIYF

len: 15
j_gene: TRBJ1-3
v_gene: TRBV4-1
abundance: .
d_gene: .
CDR3nt: TGCGCCAGCAGCCAAGAGGGACACTCTGGAAACACCATATATTTT
CDR3aa: CASSQEGHSGNTIYF

len: 14
j_gene: TRBJ1-1
v_gene: TRBV5-1
abundance: .
d_gene: TRBD1
CDR3nt: TGCGCCAGCAGCGCGGGACAGGGGGCCTCTGAAGCTTTCTTT
CDR3aa: CASSAGQGASEAFF

len: 14
j_gene: TRBJ1-6
v_gene: TRBV19
abundance: .
d_gene: TRBD1
CDR3nt: TGTGCCAGCCATATCCGGGACAGCGATTCACCCCTCCACTTT
CDR3aa: CASHIRDSDSPLHF

len: 17
j_gene: TRBJ1-2
v_gene: TRBV11-1
abundance: .
d_gene: .
CDR3nt: TGTGCCAGCAGCTTATCCAACTGGGCAGGGGTAAACTATGGCTACACCTTC
CDR3aa: CASSLSNWAGVNYGYTF

len: 15
j_gene: TRBJ2-2
v_gene: TRBV18
abundance: .
d_gene: TRBD1
CDR3nt: TGTGCCAGCTCACCAATGGACAGGGACACCGGGGAGCTGTTTTTT
CDR3aa: CASSPMDRDTGELFF

len: 16
j_gene: TRBJ1-1
v_gene: TRBV9
abundance: .
d_gene: .
CDR3nt: TGTGCCAGCAGCGAACACAGCGGGGCTCTGAACACTGAAGCTTTCTTT
CDR3aa: CASSEHSGALNTEAFF

len: 12
j_gene: TRBJ1-2
v_gene: TRBV29-1
abundance: .
d_gene: .
CDR3nt: TGCAGTGGGGGGGAGGGAAACTATGGCTACACCTTC
CDR3aa: CSGGEGNYGYTF

len: 15
j_gene: TRBJ2-3
v_gene: TRBV5-1
abundance: few
d_gene: TRBD2
CDR3nt: TGCGCCAGCAGCTTAACGGGGGAGGGCGGAGATACGCAGTATTTT
CDR3aa: CASSLTGEGGDTQYF

len: 16
j_gene: TRBJ2-7
v_gene: TRBV7-2
abundance: .
d_gene: .
CDR3nt: TGTGCCAGCAGCCCCCCTTCCCGGGACTGGTCCTACGAGCAGTACTTC
CDR3aa: CASSPPSRDWSYEQYF

len: 15
j_gene: TRBJ2-1
v_gene: TRBV28
abundance: .
d_gene: .
CDR3nt: TGTGCCAGCAGTATCAGCGGTGCAAGGTCGCATGAGCAGTTCTTC
CDR3aa: CASSISGARSHEQFF

len: 13
j_gene: TRBJ2-1
v_gene: TRBV9
abundance: .
d_gene: TRBD1
CDR3nt: TGTGCCAGCAGCGTGGTGGACAGGGGGCAGGAGTTCTTC
CDR3aa: CASSVVDRGQEFF

len: 14
j_gene: TRBJ2-7
v_gene: TRBV6-1
abundance: .
d_gene: TRBD1
CDR3nt: TGTGCCAGCATGGCCGACAGGGCAGCCTACGAGCAGTACTTC
CDR3aa: CASMADRAAYEQYF

len: 16
j_gene: TRBJ1-2
v_gene: TRBV6-6
abundance: .
d_gene: .
CDR3nt: TGTGCCAGCAGTTACTCGGCGGGGGGAACTAACTATGGCTACACCTTC
CDR3aa: CASSYSAGGTNYGYTF

len: 13
j_gene: TRBJ2-4
v_gene: TRBV9
abundance: .
d_gene: .
CDR3nt: TGTGCCAGCAGCGTAGATAGCAAAAACATTCAGTACTTC
CDR3aa: CASSVDSKNIQYF

len: 14
j_gene: TRBJ1-5
v_gene: TRBV27
abundance: .
d_gene: TRBD1
CDR3nt: TGTGCCAGCAGTTCCGGACAGGCTAATCAGCCCCAGCATTTT
CDR3aa: CASSSGQANQPQHF

len: 17
j_gene: TRBJ1-1
v_gene: TRBV15
abundance: .
d_gene: .
CDR3nt: TGTGCCACCAGCAGGAAGACCGGGACAACGAGATACACTGAAGCTTTCTTT
CDR3aa: CATSRKTGTTRYTEAFF

len: 14
j_gene: TRBJ2-2
v_gene: TRBV9
abundance: .
d_gene: .
CDR3nt: TGTGCCAGCAGCGTCGCGGCGAACACCGGGGAGCTGTTTTTT
CDR3aa: CASSVAANTGELFF

len: 16
j_gene: TRBJ1-1
v_gene: TRBV28
abundance: .
d_gene: .
CDR3nt: TGTGCCAGCAGTGTGCACCCCGGTGTGAGGAACACTGAAGCTTTCTTT
CDR3aa: CASSVHPGVRNTEAFF

len: 11
j_gene: TRBJ2-1
v_gene: TRBV29-1
abundance: .
d_gene: .
CDR3nt: TGCAGCGTATGGCAGGGCAATGAGCAGTTCTTC
CDR3aa: CSVWQGNEQFF